The 3 T cell receptor beta chains below come from one sample, sequenced in a study of memory CD4+ T cells and cytomegalovirus serostatus. The sort gate was single viable CD3+CD4+CD8-CD45RO+ cells for memory CD4+ T cells. Here immunoSEQ multiplex PCR was the method, and the copy in TCRdb shows in-frame clones only, minus some. This sample has 55,000 to 65,000 clones; roughly 80% occur once, and the top ten carry over 0.35%. Material for sequencing was memory CD4+ T cells from blood. The receptor set was obtained from an adult in good health and CMV-seronegative.

V usage is TRBV9 and J usage is TRBJ2-7, with D possibly being TRBD1 (5 bases). The germline V gene encodes CDR1 SGDLS and CDR2 YYNGEE. CDR3 size: 14 residues. Trimming took off 0 bases at V and 2 bases at J, with 9 bases between the two ends. The chain's CDR3 is CASSVGQGTYEQYF. The CDR3 DNA sequence: TGTGCCAGCAGCGTAGGGCAGGGTACCTACGAGCAGTACTTC.

V gene TRBV27 combines with J gene TRBJ1-6; D is unclear. CDR1 is MNHEY, CDR2 SMNVEV, per germline (reference sequence). The CDR3 runs to 15 residues. V gave up 7 bases and J gave up 10 bases, with 20 bases separating them. The CDR3 is CASTQNTVGRSPLHF. The CDR3 coding sequence is TGTGCCAGCACTCAAAATACAGTGGGTCGATCACCCCTCCACTTT.

Only a few counts were recorded for this clone. V usage is TRBV19 and J usage is TRBJ1-1, with a weak D call TRBD1 (5 bases). V lost 6 bases and J lost 4, with 9 bases in between. Germline loops: CDR1 LNHDA, CDR2 SQIVND (reference sequence). The CDR3 has 12 residues. This CDR3 reads CASSSQVTEAFF. The CDR3 region has the DNA TGTGCCAGTAGCTCACAGGTCACTGAAGCTTTCTTT.